This TCR beta chain was identified in a study of blood T cell repertoires in COVID-19. Study-wide context: Italy, Spain and the United States were the sources of the convalescent and acute COVID-19 samples. T cells, B-cell-depleted T cells, or PBMCs provided the cDNA or gDNA that served as material.

The CDR3 is 15 residues long. CDR1 is SGHAT and CDR2 is FQNNGV in the germline V gene. The junction had 7 bases not matched to a gene; V was cut back by 2 bases and J by 5 bases. The authors' processing: Nucleated cell counts were estimated from reference gene primer amplification. TCRdb keeps only in-frame clones here, not all; method: immunoSEQ multiplex PCR. V, J and clone size were drawn from that table, and D and trimming were deduced from the DNA. Altogether about 130,000 clones are present, around 85% being singletons, with the ten largest covering roughly 15%. The sample taken for sequencing was peripheral blood. The TCR comes from a woman in her 50s with acute or convalescent COVID-19. V and J are TRBV11-2 and TRBJ2-7; 9 nucleotides match TRBD1. The DNA for the CDR3 is TGTGCCAGCAGCTTATCGACAGGGGGTATCAACGAGCAGTACTTC. Residues: CASSLSTGGINEQYF.